Below, 9 T cell receptor beta chains from the same sample are listed, as sequenced in a study of blood T cell repertoires in COVID-19. Repertoires were generated with immunoSEQ multiplex PCR, while TCRdb's copy carries only in-frame clones and drops some. The repertoire includes tens of thousands of clones, roughly 87% of them detected once, and around 2.9% sits in the top ten. The source material was peripheral blood. These receptors all stem from a man older than 75 with acute or convalescent COVID-19.

The chain is built from TRBV27 and TRBJ2-2; TRBD2 matches 11 bases. The V and J ends lost 3 bases and 9 bases, in that order; junction bases with no gene match: 6. Germline lookup yields CDR1 MNHEY and CDR2 SMNVEV (reference sequence). CDR3 length: 15 amino acids. The CDR3 sequence is CASSFSTSGSWELFF. CDR3 DNA sequence: TGTGCCAGCAGTTTTTCCACTAGCGGGAGCTGGGAGCTGTTTTTT.

The V call is TRBV5-1, the J call TRBJ1-6; D gene unclear. CDR1 is SGHRS and CDR2 is YFSETQ in the germline V gene. V dropped 0 bases and J dropped 14 bases, with 18 bases sitting between them. The CDR3 extends over 15 amino acids. This CDR3 reads CASSLGPIVNGALHF. The CDR3 DNA reads as TGCGCCAGCAGCTTGGGGCCGATAGTAAATGGAGCCCTCCACTTT.

The rearrangement links TRBV6-6 to TRBJ2-6, with D possibly being TRBD2 (5 bases). This CDR3 region has 16 residues. In germline, CDR1 is MNHNY, CDR2 SVGAGI (reference sequence). Trimming left V 11 bases short and J 0 bases short, with 17 bases between. The CDR3 coding sequence is TGTGCCGCCGGCGAGGGAGCAGTCTCTGGGGCCAACGTCCTGACTTTC. Translating it yields CAAGEGAVSGANVLTF.

V and J are TRBV11-2 and TRBJ2-1; no clear D. V was cut by 3 bases and J by 2 bases, with 5 bases left in between. In germline, CDR1 is SGHAT, CDR2 FQNNGV. The CDR3 sequence is 13 residues long. In DNA, the CDR3 is TGTGCCAGCAGCTTTGGGCCCTACAATGAGCAGTTCTTC. This sequence encodes CASSFGPYNEQFF.

This clone was counted once. The chain recombines TRBV27 with TRBJ1-5, with 7 bases matching TRBD1. CDR1 MNHEY and CDR2 SMNVEV come from the germline V gene (reference sequence). The CDR3 contains 15 residues. The V gene end was trimmed by 2 bases and the J gene end by 4 bases; junction bases not matched to a gene: 5. In DNA form, the CDR3 reads TGTGCCAGCAGTTTAGTAGGGGGCCTAAATCAGCCCCAGCATTTT. It yields the protein CASSLVGGLNQPQHF.

The chain employs TRBV6-2 or TRBV6-3 and TRBJ2-7; 9 positions agree with TRBD1. The CDR3 has 16 amino acids. The ends lost 5 bases at V and 4 bases at J; junction bases unmatched: 12. Germline values: CDR1 MNHEY, CDR2 SVGEGT. DNA for the CDR3: TGTGCCAGCAGTCGCCTAAACCGGGACAGGGAGTACGAGCAGTACTTC. Encoded protein: CASSRLNRDREYEQYF.

This clone was seen once. The genes are TRBV10-2 and TRBJ1-2; 9 nucleotides line up with TRBD1. The CDR3 has 16 residues. Germline-derived CDR1 and CDR2 are WSHSY and SAAADI. With V trimmed by 4 bases and J by 4 bases, 10 bases remained unmatched. For the CDR3, the DNA is TGCGCCAGCAGTGCCCCGGACAGGGGCATTCTCTATGGCTACACCTTC. Amino acid sequence: CASSAPDRGILYGYTF.

This clone occurred once. This chain uses TRBV7-9 with TRBJ1-1; D gene ambiguous. This CDR3 comprises 14 residues. Germline V gene lookup returns CDR1 SEHNR and CDR2 FQNEAQ (reference sequence). Trimming shortened V by 3 bases and J by 0 bases, and 8 bases separated the two germline ends. The CDR3 sequence: CASSLQAVNTEAFF. CDR3 nucleotide sequence: TGTGCCAGCAGCTTGCAGGCCGTGAACACTGAAGCTTTCTTT.

The gene calls are TRBV19 and TRBJ1-1; the match to TRBD1 covers 7 bases. Losses at the gene ends were 6 bases for V and 1 base for J; bases not matched to a gene: 5. The germline gives CDR1 LNHDA, CDR2 SQIVND (reference sequence). The CDR3 length is 14 residues. CDR3 nucleotide sequence: TGTGCCAGTAGAAAAGGACAGGAGAACACTGAAGCTTTCTTT. Residues: CASRKGQENTEAFF. The whole variable domain, remainder taken from reference TRBV19 and TRBJ1-1, is DGGITQSPKYLFRKEGQNVTLSCEQNLNHDAMYWYRQDPGQGLRLIYYSQIVNDFQKGDIAEGYSVSREKKESFPLTVTSAQKNPTAFYLCASRKGQENTEAFFGQGTRLTVV.